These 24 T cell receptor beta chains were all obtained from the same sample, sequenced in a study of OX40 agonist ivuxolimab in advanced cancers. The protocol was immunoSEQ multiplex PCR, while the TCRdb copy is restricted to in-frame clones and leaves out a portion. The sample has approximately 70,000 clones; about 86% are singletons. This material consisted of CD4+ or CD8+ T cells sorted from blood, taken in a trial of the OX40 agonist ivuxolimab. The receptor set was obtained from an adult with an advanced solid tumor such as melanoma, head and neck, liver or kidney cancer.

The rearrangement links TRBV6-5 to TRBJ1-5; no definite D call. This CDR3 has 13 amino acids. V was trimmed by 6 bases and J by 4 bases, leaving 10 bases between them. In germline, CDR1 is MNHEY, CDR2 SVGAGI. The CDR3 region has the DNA TGTGCCAGCAGATGGACTGATAATCAGCCCCAGCATTTT. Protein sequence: CASRWTDNQPQHF.

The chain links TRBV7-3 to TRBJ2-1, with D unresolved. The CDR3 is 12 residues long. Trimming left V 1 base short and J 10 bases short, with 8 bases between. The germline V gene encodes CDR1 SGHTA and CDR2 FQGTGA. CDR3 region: CASSLMAGEQFF. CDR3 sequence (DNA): TGTGCCAGCAGCTTAATGGCCGGGGAGCAGTTCTTC.

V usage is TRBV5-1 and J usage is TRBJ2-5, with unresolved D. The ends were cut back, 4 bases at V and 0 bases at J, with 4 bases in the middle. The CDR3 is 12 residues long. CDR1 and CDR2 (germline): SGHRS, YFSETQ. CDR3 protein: CASSPDQETQYF. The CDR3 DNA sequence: TGCGCCAGCAGCCCCGACCAAGAGACCCAGTACTTC.

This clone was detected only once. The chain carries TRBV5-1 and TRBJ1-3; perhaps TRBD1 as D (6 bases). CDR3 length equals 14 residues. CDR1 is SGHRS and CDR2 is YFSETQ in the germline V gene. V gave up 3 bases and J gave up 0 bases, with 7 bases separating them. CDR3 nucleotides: TGCGCCAGCAGCTCAGGGGCCTCTGGAAACACCATATATTTT. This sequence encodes CASSSGASGNTIYF. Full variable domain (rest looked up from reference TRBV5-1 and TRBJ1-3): KAGVTQTPRYLIKTRGQQVTLSCSPISGHRSVSWYQQTPGQGLQFLFEYFSETQRNKGNFPGRFSGRQFSNSRSEMNVSTLELGDSALYLCASSSGASGNTIYFGEGSWLTVV.

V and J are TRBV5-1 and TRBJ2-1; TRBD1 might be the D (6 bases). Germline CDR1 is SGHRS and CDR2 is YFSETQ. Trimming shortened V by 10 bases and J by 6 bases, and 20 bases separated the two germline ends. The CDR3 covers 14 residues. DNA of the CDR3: TGCGCCTCATCGAGGGGGTTTTCTTCCAATGAGCAGTTCTTC. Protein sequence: CASSRGFSSNEQFF.

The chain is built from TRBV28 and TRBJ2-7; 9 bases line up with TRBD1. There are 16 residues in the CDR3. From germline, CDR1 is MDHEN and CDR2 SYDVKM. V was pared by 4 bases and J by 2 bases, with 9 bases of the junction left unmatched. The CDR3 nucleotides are TGTGCCAGCAGTTCCCGGGGACAGGGTTTTGCCTACGAGCAGTACTTC. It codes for CASSSRGQGFAYEQYF.

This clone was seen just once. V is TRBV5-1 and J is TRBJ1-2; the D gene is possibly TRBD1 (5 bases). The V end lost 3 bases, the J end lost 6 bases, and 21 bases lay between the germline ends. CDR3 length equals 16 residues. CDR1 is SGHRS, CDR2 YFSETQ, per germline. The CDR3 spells CASSSGGTVGIDGYTF. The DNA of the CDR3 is TGCGCCAGCAGCTCTGGAGGGACTGTGGGAATAGATGGCTACACCTTC. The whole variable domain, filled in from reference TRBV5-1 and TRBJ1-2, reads KAGVTQTPRYLIKTRGQQVTLSCSPISGHRSVSWYQQTPGQGLQFLFEYFSETQRNKGNFPGRFSGRQFSNSRSEMNVSTLELGDSALYLCASSSGGTVGIDGYTFGSGTRLTVV.

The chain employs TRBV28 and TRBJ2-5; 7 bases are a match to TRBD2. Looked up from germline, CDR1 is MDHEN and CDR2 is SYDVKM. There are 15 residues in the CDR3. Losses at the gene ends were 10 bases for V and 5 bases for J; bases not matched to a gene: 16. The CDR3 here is CATHSRGGDWETQYF. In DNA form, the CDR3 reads TGTGCCACCCATTCCCGGGGAGGGGATTGGGAGACCCAGTACTTC.

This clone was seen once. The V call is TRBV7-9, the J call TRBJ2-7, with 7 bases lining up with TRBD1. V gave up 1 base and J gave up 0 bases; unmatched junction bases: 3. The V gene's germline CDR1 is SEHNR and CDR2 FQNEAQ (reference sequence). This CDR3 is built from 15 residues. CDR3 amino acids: CASSLEGGFSYEQYF. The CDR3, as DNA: TGTGCCAGCAGCTTAGAAGGGGGCTTCTCCTACGAGCAGTACTTC.

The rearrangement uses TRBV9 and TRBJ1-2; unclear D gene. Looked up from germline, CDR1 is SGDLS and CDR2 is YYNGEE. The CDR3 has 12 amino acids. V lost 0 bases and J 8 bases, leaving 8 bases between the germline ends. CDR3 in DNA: TGTGCCAGCAGCGTAGGGGGAGGGGGCTACACCTTC. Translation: CASSVGGGGYTF. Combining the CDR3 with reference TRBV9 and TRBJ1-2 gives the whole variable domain DSGVTQTPKHLITATGQRVTLRCSPRSGDLSVYWYQQSLDQGLQFLIQYYNGEERAKGNILERFSAQQFPDLHSELNLSSLELGDSALYFCASSVGGGGYTFGSGTRLTVV.

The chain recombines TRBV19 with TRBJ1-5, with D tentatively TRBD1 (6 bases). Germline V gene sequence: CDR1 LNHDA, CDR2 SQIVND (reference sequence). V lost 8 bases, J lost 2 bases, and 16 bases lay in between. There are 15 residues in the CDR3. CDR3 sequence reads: CASSYRAMGNQPQHF. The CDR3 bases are TGTGCCAGTTCGTACAGGGCAATGGGCAATCAGCCCCAGCATTTT.

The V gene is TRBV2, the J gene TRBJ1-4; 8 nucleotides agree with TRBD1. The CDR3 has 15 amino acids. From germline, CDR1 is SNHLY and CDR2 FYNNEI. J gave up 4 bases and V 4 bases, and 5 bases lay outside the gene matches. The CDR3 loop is CASSGPGQDNEKLFF. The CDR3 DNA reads TGTGCCAGCAGTGGACCGGGACAGGATAATGAAAAACTGTTTTTT.

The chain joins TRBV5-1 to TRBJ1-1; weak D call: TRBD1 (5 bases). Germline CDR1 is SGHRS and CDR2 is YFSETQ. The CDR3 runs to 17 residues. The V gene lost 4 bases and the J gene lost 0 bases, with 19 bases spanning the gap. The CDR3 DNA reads TGCGCCAGCAGCCCTCAAGTTTTCGCGACAGTGAACACTGAAGCTTTCTTT. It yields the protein CASSPQVFATVNTEAFF.

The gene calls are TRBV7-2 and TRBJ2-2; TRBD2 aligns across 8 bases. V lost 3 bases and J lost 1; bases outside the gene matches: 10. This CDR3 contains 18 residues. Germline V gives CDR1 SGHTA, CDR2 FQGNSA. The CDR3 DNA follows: TGTGCCAGCAGCTTCCCCGGGACTAGTGTGCTGAACACCGGGGAGCTGTTTTTT. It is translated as CASSFPGTSVLNTGELFF.

In DNA form, the CDR3 reads TGTGCCAGCAGTCCCCTCGGCCGTTTGGGGAACACCATATATTTT. Its protein product is CASSPLGRLGNTIYF. The V and J genes are TRBV6-5 and TRBJ1-3, with unresolved D. Trimming removed 5 bases at V and 7 bases at J, with 18 bases between. CDR1 and CDR2 from the germline V gene are MNHEY and SVGAGI. CDR3 size: 15 residues.

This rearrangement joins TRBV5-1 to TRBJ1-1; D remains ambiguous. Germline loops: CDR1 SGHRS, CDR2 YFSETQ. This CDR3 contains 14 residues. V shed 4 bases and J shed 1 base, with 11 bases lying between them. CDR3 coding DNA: TGCGCCAGCAGCCGAGACCCGGAGAACACTGAAGCTTTCTTT. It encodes CASSRDPENTEAFF.

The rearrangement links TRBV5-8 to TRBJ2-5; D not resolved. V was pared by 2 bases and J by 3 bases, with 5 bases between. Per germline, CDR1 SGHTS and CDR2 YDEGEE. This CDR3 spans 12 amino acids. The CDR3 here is CASSFREETQYF. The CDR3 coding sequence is TGTGCCAGCAGCTTTCGGGAAGAGACCCAGTACTTC.

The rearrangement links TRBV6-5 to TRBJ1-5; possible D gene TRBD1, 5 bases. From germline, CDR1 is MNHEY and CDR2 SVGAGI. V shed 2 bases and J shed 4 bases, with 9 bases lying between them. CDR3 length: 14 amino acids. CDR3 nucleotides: TGTGCCAGCAGTTACGGACGGGGGAATCAGCCCCAGCATTTT. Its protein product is CASSYGRGNQPQHF.

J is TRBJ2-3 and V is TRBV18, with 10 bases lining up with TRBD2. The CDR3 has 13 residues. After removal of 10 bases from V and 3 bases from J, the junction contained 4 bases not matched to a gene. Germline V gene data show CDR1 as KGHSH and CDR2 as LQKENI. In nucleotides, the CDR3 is TGTGCCATCCGGACTAGCGGAACAGATACGCAGTATTTT. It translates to CAIRTSGTDTQYF.

CDR3 DNA sequence: TGTGCCAGCAGCTTTGCCTGGACTACTAACACAGATACGCAGTATTTT. It specifies CASSFAWTTNTDTQYF. This chain connects TRBV7-2 to TRBJ2-3; the D gene is possibly TRBD2 (6 bases). The CDR3 length is 16 residues. The V end was cut by 3 bases, the J end by 2 bases, with 15 bases between. Germline V gene lookup returns CDR1 SGHTA and CDR2 FQGNSA.

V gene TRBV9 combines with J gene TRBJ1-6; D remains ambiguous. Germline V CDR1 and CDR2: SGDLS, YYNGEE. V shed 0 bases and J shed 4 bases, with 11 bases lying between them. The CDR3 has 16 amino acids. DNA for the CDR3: TGTGCCAGCAGCGTAGAAGCCACACCATATAATTCACCCCTCCACTTT. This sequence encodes CASSVEATPYNSPLHF.

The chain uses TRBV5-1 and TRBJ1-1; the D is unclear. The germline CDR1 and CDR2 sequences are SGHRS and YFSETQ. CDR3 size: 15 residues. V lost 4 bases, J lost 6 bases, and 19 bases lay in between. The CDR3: CASSLWTGPNAEAFF. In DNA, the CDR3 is TGCGCCAGCAGCCTGTGGACTGGTCCTAACGCTGAAGCTTTCTTT.

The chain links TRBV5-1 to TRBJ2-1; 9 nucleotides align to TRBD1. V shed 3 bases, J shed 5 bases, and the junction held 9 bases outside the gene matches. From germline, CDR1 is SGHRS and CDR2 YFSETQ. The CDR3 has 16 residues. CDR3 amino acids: CASSWAPGQGNNEQFF. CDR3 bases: TGCGCCAGCAGCTGGGCGCCGGGACAGGGTAACAATGAGCAGTTCTTC.

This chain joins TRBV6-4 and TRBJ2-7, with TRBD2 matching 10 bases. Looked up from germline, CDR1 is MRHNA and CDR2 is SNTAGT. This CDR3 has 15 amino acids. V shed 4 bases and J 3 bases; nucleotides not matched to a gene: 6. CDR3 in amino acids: CASSAVAGGLYEQYF. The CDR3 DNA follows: TGTGCCAGCAGTGCAGTAGCGGGGGGTCTCTACGAGCAGTACTTC.